These 24 T cell receptor beta chains originate from one sample sequenced in a study of vaccination and CD4 T cells after COVID-19. This sample's treatment: roughly ten-day PBMC culture with coronavirus spike peptide pools or control peptides (ViraFEST assay). These TCRs' antigens remain unknown. Cultured CD4+ T cell DNA underwent sequencing with the Oncomine TCR Beta short-read assay. TCRdb used MiXCR to reprocess the PCR reads, holding one entry per CDR3 protein. The data contain under 20,000 distinct CDR3 sequences, roughly 60% of them singletons. Sequenced: CD4+ T cells from blood, cultured in vitro. The receptors stem from a human donor who had recovered from COVID-19.

This rearrangement joins TRBV6-1 to TRBJ1-2; D may be TRBD1 (5 bases). This CDR3 has 16 residues. Germline V gives CDR1 MNHNS, CDR2 SASEGT. V was cut by 6 bases and J by 5 bases, with 22 bases left in between. CDR3 amino acids: CASRPDGSGTFYGYTF. CDR3 bases: TGTGCCAGCAGACCCGATGGCTCCGGGACGTTTTATGGCTACACCTTC.

This clonotype was seen a few times. The V gene is TRBV7-9, the J gene TRBJ1-3; a possible D gene is TRBD1 (6 bases). The germline V gene has CDR1 SEHNR and CDR2 FQNEAQ (reference sequence). V lost 6 bases and J lost 1, with 10 bases in between. The CDR3 has 14 residues. As DNA, the CDR3 is TGTGCCAGCAGTAGGGGGAAGTCTGGAAACACCATATATTTT. Protein sequence: CASSRGKSGNTIYF.

This clonotype was counted only a few times. The gene calls are TRBV20-1 and TRBJ1-5; no definite D call. V shed 0 bases and J shed 0 bases, with 9 bases lying between them. The CDR3 totals 15 residues. CDR1 and CDR2 from the germline V gene are DFQATT and SNEGSKA (reference sequence). CDR3 nucleotides: TGCAGTGCTAGAGATAGGCGGAATAGCAATCAGCCCCAGCATTTT. Translation: CSARDRRNSNQPQHF.

This sequence joins TRBV7-3 and TRBJ2-2; 8 nucleotides align to TRBD1. This CDR3 has 15 amino acids. The V gene end was trimmed by 5 bases and the J gene end by 2 bases; junction bases not matched to a gene: 4. The germline V gene has CDR1 SGHTA and CDR2 FQGTGA. The DNA for the CDR3 is TGTGCCAGCAGCAGGACAGGGCATAACACCGGGGAGCTGTTTTTT. Translated, it gives CASSRTGHNTGELFF.

This chain connects TRBV6-1 to TRBJ2-5; D is perhaps TRBD1 or TRBD2 (5 bases each). V dropped 6 bases and J dropped 2 bases, with 10 bases sitting between them. Germline V CDR1 and CDR2: MNHNS, SASEGT. This CDR3 spans 13 amino acids. The CDR3 DNA sequence: TGTGCCAGCAGCCGGGACCTACAAGAGACCCAGTACTTC. Residues: CASSRDLQETQYF.

This clonotype was counted a few times. The rearrangement links TRBV6-5 to TRBJ1-2, with 10 bases aligning to TRBD1. The germline CDR1 and CDR2 sequences are MNHEY and SVGAGI. The V gene end was trimmed by 0 bases and the J gene end by 6 bases; junction bases not matched to a gene: 10. CDR3 length: 17 amino acids. The CDR3 DNA reads as TGTGCCAGCAGTTACTCCCACCCGGGACAGGGGATACATGGCTACACCTTC. This sequence encodes CASSYSHPGQGIHGYTF.

The gene calls are TRBV12-3 or TRBV12-4 and TRBJ2-7; D gene ambiguous. Trimming took 1 base from V and 4 from J, leaving 5 bases between them. The CDR3 extends over 12 amino acids. The CDR3 here is CASSLEGYEQYF. The DNA for the CDR3 is TGTGCCAGCAGTTTAGAAGGGTACGAGCAGTACTTC.

CDR3 in DNA: TGCAGTGCGGGGCCCAGGAACACTGAAGCTTTCTTT. Protein product: CSAGPRNTEAFF. The V call is TRBV20-1, the J call TRBJ1-1; the D gene is possibly TRBD1 (5 bases). This CDR3 spans 12 amino acids. Germline lookup yields CDR1 DFQATT and CDR2 SNEGSKA (reference sequence). Trimming removed 6 bases from V and 1 base from J, with 9 bases in between.

The chain combines TRBV6-5 with TRBJ1-2; 9 bases are a match to TRBD1. After removal of 2 bases from V and 8 bases from J, the junction contained 15 bases not matched to a gene. The germline CDR1 and CDR2 sequences are MNHEY and SVGAGI. The CDR3 consists of 17 residues. The CDR3 DNA reads TGTGCCAGCAGTTACAGATTCAGTTCGGGACAGGGCTGGGGCTACACCTTC. Its translation: CASSYRFSSGQGWGYTF.

The chain joins TRBV28 to TRBJ1-2, with D possibly matching TRBD1 (6 bases). Deletions cut 4 bases from V and 7 bases from J, with 13 bases between. The germline V gene encodes CDR1 MDHEN and CDR2 SYDVKM. The CDR3 runs 13 residues. The CDR3, as DNA: TGTGCCAGCAGTTCGACAGGAGGGATTGGCTACACCTTC. Protein product: CASSSTGGIGYTF.

This rearrangement joins TRBV6-1 to TRBJ1-1; D unresolved. V was pared by 1 base and J by 5 bases, with 8 bases between. Germline V gene sequence: CDR1 MNHNS, CDR2 SASEGT. This CDR3 is built from 13 residues. The CDR3 loop is CASSEVDMTEAFF. The DNA of the CDR3 is TGTGCCAGCAGTGAAGTAGACATGACTGAAGCTTTCTTT.

This clonotype occurred a few times. This chain links TRBV20-1 with TRBJ1-5, with a weak D call TRBD1 (5 bases). This CDR3 is built from 14 residues. Germline loops: CDR1 DFQATT, CDR2 SNEGSKA (reference sequence). The V and J ends lost 3 bases and 0 bases respectively, with 9 bases between them. CDR3 DNA: TGCAGTGCTAGGGGACCTTATAGCAATCAGCCCCAGCATTTT. Its translation is CSARGPYSNQPQHF.

This sequence joins TRBV7-3 and TRBJ2-1; D gene ambiguous. The germline gives CDR1 SGHTA, CDR2 FQGTGA. The CDR3 spans 11 residues. V dropped 0 bases and J dropped 6 bases, with 0 bases sitting between them. CDR3 DNA: TGTGCCAGCAGCTTAACCAATGAGCAGTTCTTC. Translating it yields CASSLTNEQFF.

This chain joins TRBV7-8 and TRBJ1-3, with 7 bases matching TRBD1. The CDR3 consists of 15 residues. After removal of 2 bases from V and 3 bases from J, the junction contained 4 bases not matched to a gene. The germline V gene encodes CDR1 SGHVS and CDR2 FQNEAQ. The CDR3 loop reads CASSLQAGGGNTIYF. The CDR3 nucleotides are TGTGCCAGCAGCTTACAGGCAGGGGGTGGAAACACCATATATTTT.

This clonotype was recorded a few times. The V and J genes are TRBV6-1 and TRBJ1-1; D perhaps matches TRBD1 (5 bases). The V gene's germline CDR1 is MNHNS and CDR2 SASEGT. The CDR3 is made up of 15 amino acids. V shed 6 bases and J shed 4 bases, with 18 bases lying between them. The DNA of the CDR3 is TGTGCCAGCAGACTTTGGACTGTCCAGGGCACTGAAGCTTTCTTT. It codes for CASRLWTVQGTEAFF.

The table lists this clonotype with a few counts. The chain has TRBV7-8 and TRBJ2-7, with 10 bases that match TRBD1. The trim removed 1 base at V and 2 bases at J, leaving 5 bases unmatched. The CDR3 runs to 16 residues. Germline V gene data show CDR1 as SGHVS and CDR2 as FQNEAQ. The CDR3 DNA reads TGTGCCAGCAGCTTAGGGGGCGGGACAGGGGCCTACGAGCAGTACTTC. This gives the protein CASSLGGGTGAYEQYF.

This clonotype was found once. This chain links TRBV27 with TRBJ1-4; D perhaps matches TRBD1 (5 bases). The CDR3 spans 14 residues. Germline CDR1 MNHEY, CDR2 SMNVEV (reference sequence). Trimming shortened V by 4 bases and J by 8 bases, and 14 bases separated the two germline ends. The CDR3 nucleotides read TGTGCCAGCAGTTCCCGGGACTTGAGCGAAAAACTGTTTTTT. Protein: CASSSRDLSEKLFF.

In the case of this clonotype: Because the CDR3's place on the DNA is in doubt, the DNA is left out and the CDR3 is given as listed by TCRdb. The chain is built from TRBV27 and TRBJ2-1; no DNA check was done on the table's D call, TRBD2. Ends included, the CDR3 has 15 residues. CDR1 MNHEY and CDR2 SMNVEV come from the germline V gene (reference sequence). CDR3 in amino acids: CASSLSWGSGSRLFF.

There are a few counts of this clonotype. The J gene is TRBJ1-2, the V gene TRBV6-2 or TRBV6-3; no clear D gene. The CDR3 sequence is 13 residues long. Germline V lookup: CDR1 MNHEY, CDR2 SVGEGT. Trimming left V 7 bases short and J 3 bases short, with 12 bases between. CDR3 nucleotide sequence: TGTGCCAGCAATAGGGCAGGAGACTATGGCTACACCTTC. It encodes CASNRAGDYGYTF.

As DNA, the CDR3 is TGTGCCAGCAGCTTAGGTCTAGCGGGAGAGTCAGATACGCAGTATTTT. It is translated as CASSLGLAGESDTQYF. The chain has TRBV7-9 and TRBJ2-3; 10 bases align to TRBD2. CDR1 is SEHNR and CDR2 is FQNEAQ in the germline V gene (reference sequence). CDR3 length equals 16 residues. Trimming took 1 base from V and 4 from J; bases not matched to a gene: 5. Based on the CDR3 plus reference TRBV7-9 and TRBJ2-3, the full variable domain is DTGVSQNPRHKITKRGQNVTFRCDPISEHNRLYWYRQTLGQGPEFLTYFQNEAQLEKSRLLSDRFSAERPKGSFSTLEIQRTEQGDSAMYLCASSLGLAGESDTQYFGPGTRLTVL.

The chain couples TRBV19 to TRBJ1-2; 9 bases are shared with TRBD1. The V gene end was trimmed by 4 bases and the J gene end by 2 bases; junction bases not matched to a gene: 5. This CDR3 is 15 amino acids long. In germline, CDR1 is LNHDA, CDR2 SQIVND (reference sequence). Here the CDR3 DNA reads TGTGCCAGTAGTACCAGGACAGGGGCCAACTATGGCTACACCTTC. This codes for CASSTRTGANYGYTF.

This rearrangement joins TRBV19 to TRBJ1-1; D is perhaps TRBD1 (6 bases). V shed 6 bases and J shed 3 bases, with 17 bases lying between them. The CDR3 loop spans 15 amino acids. Germline lookup yields CDR1 LNHDA and CDR2 SQIVND (reference sequence). The CDR3 protein is CASSLIGQGYTEAFF. The CDR3 DNA reads as TGTGCCAGTAGCCTCATCGGGCAGGGGTACACTGAAGCTTTCTTT.

This chain connects TRBV15 to TRBJ2-7; D unresolved. CDR3 length: 13 amino acids. Germline-derived CDR1 and CDR2 are LNHNV and YYDKDF (reference sequence). V was trimmed by 0 bases and J by 3 bases, leaving 6 bases between them. For the CDR3, the DNA is TGTGCCACCAGCAGAGAGCAGAGCTACGAGCAGTACTTC. As protein: CATSREQSYEQYF.

This clonotype has more than one count but fewer than ten. The CDR3 DNA is TGTGCCAGCAGTTACAAGACCGATCAGCCCCAGCATTTT. Its protein is CASSYKTDQPQHF. The chain links TRBV6-2 or TRBV6-3 to TRBJ1-5; no definite D call. The CDR3 has 13 amino acids. Looked up from germline, CDR1 is MNHEY and CDR2 is SVGEGT. V lost 2 bases to trimming and J lost 5 bases, with 7 bases between them.